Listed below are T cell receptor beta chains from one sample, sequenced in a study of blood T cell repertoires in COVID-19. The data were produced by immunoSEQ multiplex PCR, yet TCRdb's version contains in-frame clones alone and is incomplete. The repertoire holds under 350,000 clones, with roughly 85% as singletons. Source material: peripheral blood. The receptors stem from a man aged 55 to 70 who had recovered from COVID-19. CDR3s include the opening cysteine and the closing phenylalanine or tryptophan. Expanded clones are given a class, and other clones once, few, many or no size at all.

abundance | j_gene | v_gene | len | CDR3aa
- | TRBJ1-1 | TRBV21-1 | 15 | CASSRSSGSNTEAFF
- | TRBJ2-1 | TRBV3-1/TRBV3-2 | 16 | CASRDVLAGDKDEQFF
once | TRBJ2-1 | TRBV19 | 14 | CASREGASYNEQFF
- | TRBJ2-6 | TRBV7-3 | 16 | CASSLLGAVGANVLTF
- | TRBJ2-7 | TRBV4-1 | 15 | CASSHPVRGPHEQYF
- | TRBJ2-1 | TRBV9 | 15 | CASSVAGQTYNEQFF
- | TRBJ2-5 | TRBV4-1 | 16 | CASSQDVGAFPETQYF
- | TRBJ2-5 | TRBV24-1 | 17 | CATSGGLAGGPGETQYF
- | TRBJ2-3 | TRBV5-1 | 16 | CASSLDTGGPGGTQYF
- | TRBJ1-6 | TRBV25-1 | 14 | CASSGQGAEVPLHF
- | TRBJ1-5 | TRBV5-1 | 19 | CASSGPGQGVSGSNQPQHF
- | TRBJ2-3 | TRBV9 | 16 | CASSVDAGGQADTQYF
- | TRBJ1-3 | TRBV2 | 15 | CASTRGQVSGNTIYF
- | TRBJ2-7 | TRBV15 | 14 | CATGRDRGTYEQYF
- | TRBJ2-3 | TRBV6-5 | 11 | CASSRGDTQYF
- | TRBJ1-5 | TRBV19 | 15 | CASSRDRGRNQPQHF
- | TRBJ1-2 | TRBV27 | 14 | CASRGSKRGYGYTF
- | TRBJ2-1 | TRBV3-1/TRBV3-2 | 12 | CASSQSLNEQFF
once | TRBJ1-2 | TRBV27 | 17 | CASSPYPGTIGKDGYTF
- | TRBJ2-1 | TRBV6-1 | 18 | CASSGPSGLAGIKNEQFF
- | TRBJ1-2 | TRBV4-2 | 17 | CASSRTGTGTVLFGYTF
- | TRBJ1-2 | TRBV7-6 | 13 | CASSLGTGGGYTF
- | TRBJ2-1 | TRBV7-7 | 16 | CASSLDPGIGVNEQFF
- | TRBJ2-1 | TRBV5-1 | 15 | CASSLYAGGQNEQFF
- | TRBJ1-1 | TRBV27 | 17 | CASSLKGPLFMNTEAFF
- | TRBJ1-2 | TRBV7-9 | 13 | CASSFLGLRGYTF
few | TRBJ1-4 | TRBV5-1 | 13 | CASSGSSNEKLFF
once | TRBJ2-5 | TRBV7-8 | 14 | CASRRDRGRETQYF
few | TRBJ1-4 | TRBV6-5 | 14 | CASSPRTGNEKLFF
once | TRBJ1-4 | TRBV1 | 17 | CTSSQDVGGLCEEKLFF
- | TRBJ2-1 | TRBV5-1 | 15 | CASSLAAPTLDEQFF
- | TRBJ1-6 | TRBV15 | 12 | CATSAIRSPLHF
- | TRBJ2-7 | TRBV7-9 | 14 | CASSQTGYVSEQYF
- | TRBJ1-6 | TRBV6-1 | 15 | CASSEFEGDNSPLHF
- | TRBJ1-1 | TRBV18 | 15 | CASSPSLAPGRLAFF
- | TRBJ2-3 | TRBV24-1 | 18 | CATSDLHLSGLARDTQYF
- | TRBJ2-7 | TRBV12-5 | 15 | CASGLGGQWNYEQYF
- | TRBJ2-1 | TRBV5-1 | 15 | CASSSTSGVYNEQFF
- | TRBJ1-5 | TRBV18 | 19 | CASSQSATGGISINQPQHF
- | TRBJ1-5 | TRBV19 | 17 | CASSRNQPGTGNQPQHF
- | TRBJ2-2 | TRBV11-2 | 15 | CASSLPGRGTGELFF
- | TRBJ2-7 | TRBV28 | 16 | CASSPAGGGRPTEQYF
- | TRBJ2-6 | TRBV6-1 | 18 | CASSEIHRGLSGANVLTF
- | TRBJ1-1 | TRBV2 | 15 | CASSERGQGYTEAFF
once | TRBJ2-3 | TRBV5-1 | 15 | CASSWDRARTDTQYF
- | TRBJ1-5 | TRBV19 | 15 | CASTILGGIYQPQHF
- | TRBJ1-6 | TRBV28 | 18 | CASSLLRTGVAYNSPLHF
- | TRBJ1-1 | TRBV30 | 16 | CAWTTKGGGGNTEAFF
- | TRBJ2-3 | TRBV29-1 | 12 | CSQTSGTDTQYF
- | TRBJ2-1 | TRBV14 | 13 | CASRGNGRNEQFF
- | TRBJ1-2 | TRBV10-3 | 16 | CAISEKGHPLNYGYTF
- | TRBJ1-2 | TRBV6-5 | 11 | CASSQGGGYTF
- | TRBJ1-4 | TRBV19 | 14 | CASSPTGTDEKLFF
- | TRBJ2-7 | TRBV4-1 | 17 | CASSARGPTGGPYEQYF
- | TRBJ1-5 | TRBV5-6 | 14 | CASSGNRGNQPQHF